This TCR beta chain comes out of a study of T-cell reconstitution after alpha-beta-depleted transplantation in children. Broader study findings: Roughly two months post-transplant, alpha-beta T cells reportedly originated from several hundred graft clones that had expanded.

Germline loops: CDR1 SNHLY, CDR2 FYNNEI. Trimming at V came to 8 bases and at J to 2 bases, leaving 6 bases not matched to a gene. This CDR3 is 14 amino acids long. A word on this clonotype: Its cognate antigen is unknown.

Preparation of the TCRbeta library used unique molecular identifiers. TCRdb called the PCR reads again in MiXCR, with one record for every CDR3 protein. The data show 530,000 or so distinct CDR3 sequences, 25% to 30% seen once. The sequence was obtained from a boy in the first two years of life with Wiskott-Aldrich syndrome, due to receive a stem cell transplant. The starting material was PBMCs, obtained before TCRalphabeta/CD19-depleted stem cell transplant. The V gene is TRBV2, the J gene TRBJ2-7; 10 bases are shared with TRBD2. CDR3 protein: CASLYSGRTYEQYF. The CDR3 coding sequence is TGTGCCAGCCTTTATAGCGGGAGGACCTACGAGCAGTACTTC.